What follows is one T cell receptor (beta chain) and its context. These data are taken from a study of shared clonotypes between healthy human individuals. Sorted-subset replicate PCR reactions were performed with about 210 ng DNA, corresponding to tens of thousands of T cell genomes. Sequencing used immunoSEQ multiplex PCR; TCRdb keeps in-frame clones, though not all of them. The profile covers about 1.5 million clones, with 95% to 99% appearing a single time and about 0.45% taken by the ten largest. Healthy HIV-negative adults with no recent acute infections or vaccinations were recruited as donors. Germline assignment: CDR1 SQVTM and CDR2 ANQGSEA. Trimming stripped 4 bases from V and 6 bases from J, with 14 bases between. The CDR3 is 13 amino acids.

Sequencing was carried out using naive CD4+ T cells sorted from blood. Subset described: CD45RA+ positively selected. This TCR was recovered from a man aged 30 to 39 in good health. The chain uses TRBV29-1 and TRBJ2-3; D unresolved. Here the CDR3 reads CSVGSTAPDTQYF. CDR3 coding DNA: TGCAGCGTTGGATCTACAGCCCCGGATACGCAGTATTTT.